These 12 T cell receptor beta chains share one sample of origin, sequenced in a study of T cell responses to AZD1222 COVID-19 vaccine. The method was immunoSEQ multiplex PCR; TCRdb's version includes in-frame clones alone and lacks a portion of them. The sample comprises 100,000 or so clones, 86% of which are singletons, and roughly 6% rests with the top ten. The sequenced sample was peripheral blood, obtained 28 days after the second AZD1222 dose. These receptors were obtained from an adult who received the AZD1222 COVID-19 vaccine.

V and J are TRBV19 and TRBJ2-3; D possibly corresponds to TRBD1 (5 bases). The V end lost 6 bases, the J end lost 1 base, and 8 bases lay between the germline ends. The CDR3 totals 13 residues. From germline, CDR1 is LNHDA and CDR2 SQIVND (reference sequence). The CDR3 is CASRGRGTDTQYF. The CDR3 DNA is TGTGCCAGTAGGGGGCGAGGCACAGATACGCAGTATTTT.

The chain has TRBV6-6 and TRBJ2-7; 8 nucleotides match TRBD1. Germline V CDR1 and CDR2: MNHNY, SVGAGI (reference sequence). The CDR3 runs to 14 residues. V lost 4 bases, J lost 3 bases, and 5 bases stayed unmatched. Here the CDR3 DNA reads TGTGCCAGCAGTTGGACAGGGTTCGACTACGAGCAGTACTTC. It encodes CASSWTGFDYEQYF.

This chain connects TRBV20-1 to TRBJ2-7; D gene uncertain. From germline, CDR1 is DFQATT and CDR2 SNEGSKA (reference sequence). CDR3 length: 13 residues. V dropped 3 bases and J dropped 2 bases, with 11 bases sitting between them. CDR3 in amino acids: CSASPVGTYEQYF. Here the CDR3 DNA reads TGCAGTGCTAGTCCGGTCGGAACCTACGAGCAGTACTTC.

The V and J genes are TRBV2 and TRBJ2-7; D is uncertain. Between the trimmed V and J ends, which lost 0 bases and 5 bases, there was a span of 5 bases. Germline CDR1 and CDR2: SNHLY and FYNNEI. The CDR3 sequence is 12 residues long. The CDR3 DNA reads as TGTGCCAGCAGTGAAGCTGGGGACGAGCAGTACTTC. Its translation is CASSEAGDEQYF. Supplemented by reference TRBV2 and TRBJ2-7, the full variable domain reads EPEVTQTPSHQVTQMGQEVILRCVPISNHLYFYWYRQILGQKVEFLVSFYNNEISEKSEIFDDQFSVERPDGSNFTLKIRSTKLEDSAMYFCASSEAGDEQYFGPGTRLTVT.

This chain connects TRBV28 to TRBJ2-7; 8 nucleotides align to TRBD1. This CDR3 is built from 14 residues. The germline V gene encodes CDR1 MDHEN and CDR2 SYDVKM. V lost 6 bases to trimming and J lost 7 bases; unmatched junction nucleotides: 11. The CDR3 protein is CASSETGVRLEQYF. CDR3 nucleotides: TGTGCCAGCAGCGAGACAGGGGTTAGATTGGAGCAGTACTTC.

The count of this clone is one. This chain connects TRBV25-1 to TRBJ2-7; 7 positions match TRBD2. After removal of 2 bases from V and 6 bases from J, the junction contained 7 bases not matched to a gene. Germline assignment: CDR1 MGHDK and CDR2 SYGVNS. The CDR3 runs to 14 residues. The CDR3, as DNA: TGTGCCAGCAGTGAAGGCGGGAGTATACGCGAGCAGTACTTC. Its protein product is CASSEGGSIREQYF.

CDR3 coding DNA: TGTGCCAGCAGCAACGGACAGGTCCAAGAGACCCAGTACTTC. Its protein product is CASSNGQVQETQYF. The chain employs TRBV5-4 and TRBJ2-5; 7 bases agree with TRBD1. The germline V gene encodes CDR1 SGHNT and CDR2 YYREEE (reference sequence). The CDR3 extends over 14 amino acids. J lost 1 base, V lost 4 bases, and 4 bases had no gene match.

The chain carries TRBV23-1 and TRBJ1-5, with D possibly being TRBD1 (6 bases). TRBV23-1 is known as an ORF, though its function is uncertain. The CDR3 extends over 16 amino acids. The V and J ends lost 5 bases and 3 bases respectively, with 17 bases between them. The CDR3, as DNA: TGCGCCAGCAGTTCAGACAGGACCTGGGTCAATCAGCCCCAGCATTTT. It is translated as CASSSDRTWVNQPQHF.

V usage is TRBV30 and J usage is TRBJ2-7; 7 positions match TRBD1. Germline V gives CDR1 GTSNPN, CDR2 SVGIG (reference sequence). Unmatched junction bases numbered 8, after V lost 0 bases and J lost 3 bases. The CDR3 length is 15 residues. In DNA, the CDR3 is TGTGCCTGGAGTGTACAGGGGATGGGCTACTACGAGCAGTACTTC. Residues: CAWSVQGMGYYEQYF.

The CDR3 protein is CARSSGTVLAFF. The CDR3 DNA sequence: TGTGCCAGAAGCTCGGGGACGGTTTTAGCTTTCTTT. This rearrangement joins TRBV5-3 to TRBJ1-1, with D perhaps matching TRBD1 (5 bases). TRBV5-3 is an open reading frame whose function is uncertain. CDR3 length equals 12 residues. Trimming left V 3 bases short and J 10 bases short, with 13 bases between.

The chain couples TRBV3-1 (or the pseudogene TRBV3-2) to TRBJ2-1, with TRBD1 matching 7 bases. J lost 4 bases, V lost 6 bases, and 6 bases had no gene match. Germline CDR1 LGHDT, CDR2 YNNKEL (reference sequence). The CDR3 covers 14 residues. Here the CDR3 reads CASRAEDRYNEQFF. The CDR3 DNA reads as TGTGCCAGCAGGGCCGAGGACAGGTACAATGAGCAGTTCTTC.

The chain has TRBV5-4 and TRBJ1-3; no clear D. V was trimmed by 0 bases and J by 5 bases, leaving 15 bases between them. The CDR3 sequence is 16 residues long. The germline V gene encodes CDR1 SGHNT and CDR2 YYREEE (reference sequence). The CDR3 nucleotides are TGTGCCAGCAGCTTGGGACCCAGTAACGACAGAAACACCATATATTTT. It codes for CASSLGPSNDRNTIYF. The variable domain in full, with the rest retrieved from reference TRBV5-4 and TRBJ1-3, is ETGVTQSPTHLIKTRGQQVTLRCSSQSGHNTVSWYQQALGQGPQFIFQYYREEENGRGNFPPRFSGLQFPNYSSELNVNALELDDSALYLCASSLGPSNDRNTIYFGEGSWLTVV.